This T cell receptor beta chain is drawn from a study of blood T cell repertoires in COVID-19. On the study more broadly: The origin of the acute and convalescent COVID-19 samples was the United States, Italy and Spain. The cDNA or gDNA used as material had been derived from T cells, B-cell-depleted T cells, or PBMCs.

Original analysis: Counts of nucleated cells, estimated from reference gene primer amplification, were obtained. Sequenced by immunoSEQ multiplex PCR; TCRdb stores in-frame clones only, minus some. V and J calls and clone size are given by that table; D and trimming were obtained from the DNA. This table has 85,000 to 95,000 clones, about 87% appearing once. Germline lookup yields CDR1 MNHNY and CDR2 SVGAGI (reference sequence). This CDR3 region has 14 residues. Trimming removed 5 bases at V and 5 bases at J, with 16 bases between. Sequencing was carried out using peripheral blood. The V call is TRBV6-6, the J call TRBJ2-7, with D perhaps TRBD2 (7 bases). The clonotype originates from a human donor with acute or convalescent COVID-19. The donor label of this sample is uncertain. CDR3 amino acids: CASSLTRGGDEQYF. The CDR3 nucleotides are TGTGCCAGCAGTCTAACCAGGGGAGGGGACGAGCAGTACTTC.